One T cell receptor (beta chain) is described in this entry. Its antigen remains unknown. With a much larger clone just one base away, this may be a read error. These data come from a study of T cells in Graves' hyperthyroidism and ophthalmopathy. General study results and limits: Classification by a 13 V-J model distinguished ophthalmopathy from stable hyperthyroidism.

Amplified regions were TCR beta CDR3 sequences from RNA transcripts. HTBI primers were the set used in a first-round RT-PCR of the TCR CDR3. TCRdb passed the multiplex PCR reads through MiXCR, listing each CDR3 protein once. The data hold under 550,000 distinct CDR3 sequences, with around 20% observed a single time. V lost 5 bases and J lost 4, with 14 bases in between. Germline V gives CDR1 SGHVS, CDR2 FQNEAQ. The CDR3 runs 14 residues. Patients with uncontrolled infections, other autoimmune diseases, pregnancy or lactation were excluded. PBMCs were derived from 10 ml fresh peripheral blood. The gene calls are TRBV7-8 and TRBJ1-2; no reliable D call. This clonotype originated in a man aged 40-49 years with Graves' ophthalmopathy. Sequenced material: blood. CDR3 protein: CASSDNGEGYGYTF. The CDR3, as DNA: TGTGCCAGCAGCGATAACGGGGAGGGCTATGGCTACACCTTC. Looking up the rest from reference TRBV7-8 and TRBJ1-2 gives the full variable domain: GAGVSQSPRYKVAKRGQDVALRCDPISGHVSLFWYQQALGQGPEFLTYFQNEAQLDKSGLPSDRFFAERPEGSVSTLKIQRTQQEDSAVYLCASSDNGEGYGYTFGSGTRLTVV.